Each of the 31 T cell receptor beta chains below was sequenced from the same sample in a study of beta chain features in type 1 diabetes. Which antigens these TCRs recognize remains unknown. Sequencing targeted expressed TCRB transcripts, as all isolated RNA had been reverse transcribed. The assay was immunoSEQ multiplex PCR, and TCRdb's table has in-frame clones only and misses some. The table lists some 640,000 clones, 11% to 15% of them singletons. Findings of the study overall: When Type 1 diabetes patients were examined, their TCRB CDR3s proved moderately but significantly shorter in all four CD4+ subsets.

Material: naive CD4+ T cells from blood. These receptors all stem from a man aged 18 to 30 with type 1 diabetes.

The chain couples TRBV5-6 to TRBJ2-1, with no clear D. V shed 0 bases and J shed 16 bases, with 14 bases lying between them. Germline CDR1 is SGHDT and CDR2 is YYEEEE. The CDR3 has 12 amino acids. CDR3 amino acids: CASSLGVARRFF. CDR3 coding DNA: TGTGCCAGCAGCTTGGGCGTGGCTCGACGTTTCTTC.

This sequence joins TRBV5-1 and TRBJ2-1, with 11 bases aligning to TRBD2. From germline, CDR1 is SGHRS and CDR2 YFSETQ. The CDR3 has 16 residues. The V and J ends lost 7 bases and 4 bases, in that order; junction bases with no gene match: 10. CDR3 sequence reads: CASGLLLAGAYNEQFF. In DNA form, the CDR3 reads TGCGCCAGCGGGTTACTACTAGCGGGAGCTTACAATGAGCAGTTCTTC.

This clone was counted only a few times. This chain uses TRBV30 with TRBJ2-3, with D perhaps matching TRBD2 (5 bases). The CDR3 has 13 residues. V lost 6 bases, J lost 2 bases, and 12 bases lay in between. Germline CDR1 GTSNPN, CDR2 SVGIG (reference sequence). The CDR3 loop is CACSGSITDTQYF. The DNA of the CDR3 is TGTGCCTGCTCGGGAAGCATCACAGATACGCAGTATTTT.

This clone has only one observation. The rearrangement links TRBV4-1 to TRBJ1-2; TRBD1 matches at 7 bases. Germline CDR1 MGHRA, CDR2 YSYEKL. The CDR3 has 16 residues. V was pared by 2 bases and J by 1 base, with 7 bases of the junction left unmatched. The DNA for the CDR3 is TGCGCCAGCAGCCAATCGACCGGGACAGTTAACTATGGCTACACCTTC. It specifies CASSQSTGTVNYGYTF.

This clone showed up just a few times. The chain couples TRBV28 to TRBJ2-3, with TRBD2 as a possible D gene (7 bases). There are 19 residues in the CDR3. Looked up from germline, CDR1 is MDHEN and CDR2 is SYDVKM. V dropped 3 bases and J dropped 6 bases, with 28 bases sitting between them. The CDR3 DNA sequence: TGTGCCAGCAGTTTCTCCCCGGGGGCCCCAGCGGGGCGCCGGGATACGCAGTATTTT. Its translation is CASSFSPGAPAGRRDTQYF.

The V gene is TRBV7-2, the J gene TRBJ1-6, with D tentatively TRBD1 (5 bases). Germline V gene lookup returns CDR1 SGHTA and CDR2 FQGNSA. The CDR3 has 13 amino acids. The V end lost 5 bases, the J end lost 9 bases, and 11 bases lay between the germline ends. The CDR3 DNA sequence: TGTGCCAGCAGCGCTCAGGGTGTTTCACCCCTCCACTTT. Protein sequence: CASSAQGVSPLHF.

V is TRBV4-3 and J is TRBJ2-1; 13 bases are a match to TRBD2. This CDR3 is 18 amino acids long. The J segment lost 2 bases and the V segment lost 0 bases, leaving 4 bases of the junction unmatched. The germline gives CDR1 LGHNA, CDR2 YSLEER. CDR3 coding DNA: TGCGCCAGCAGCCAAGATCCACTAGCGGGGGGGACCTACAATGAGCAGTTCTTC. Protein: CASSQDPLAGGTYNEQFF.

This chain links TRBV7-9 with TRBJ2-7; possibly TRBD1 or TRBD2 for D (5 bases each). The germline gives CDR1 SEHNR, CDR2 FQNEAQ (reference sequence). CDR3 length: 14 amino acids. With 5 bases removed from V and 0 bases from J, the gap between germline ends came to 11 bases. The CDR3 DNA reads as TGTGCCAGCAGCGTCCGGGACGGCTCCTACGAGCAGTACTTC. It yields the protein CASSVRDGSYEQYF.

The chain employs TRBV7-2 and TRBJ2-1; 9 bases are shared with TRBD1. The CDR3 runs 15 residues. V lost 2 bases and J lost 6; bases outside the gene matches: 5. CDR1 and CDR2 from the germline V gene are SGHTA and FQGNSA. CDR3 sequence: CASSLSGTGTNEQFF. The CDR3 DNA reads as TGTGCCAGCAGCTTATCCGGGACAGGGACCAATGAGCAGTTCTTC.

The chain has TRBV4-2 and TRBJ2-5; D unresolved. The CDR3 is 13 residues long. CDR1 LGHNA and CDR2 YNFKEQ come from the germline V gene. Trimming cost V 3 bases and J 1 base, with 6 bases left between them. The CDR3: CASSQGIQETQYF. The DNA for the CDR3 is TGTGCCAGCAGCCAGGGGATCCAAGAGACCCAGTACTTC.

The rearrangement links TRBV4-2 to TRBJ1-1, with no clear D. This CDR3 has 19 amino acids. Germline V gives CDR1 LGHNA, CDR2 YNFKEQ. V gave up 0 bases and J gave up 1 base, with 21 bases separating them. The DNA for the CDR3 is TGTGCCAGCAGCCAAGATTATGGGTGGGGAGGAATTAGGAACACTGAAGCTTTCTTT. Its translation is CASSQDYGWGGIRNTEAFF.

This clone was counted once. V gene TRBV18 combines with J gene TRBJ1-2; D perhaps matches TRBD1 (5 bases). The CDR3 loop spans 12 amino acids. CDR1 and CDR2 (germline): KGHSH, LQKENI. The V and J ends lost 6 bases and 6 bases respectively, with 11 bases between them. The CDR3 DNA follows: TGTGCCAGCTCCGCGAGAGGGGATGGCTACACCTTC. Translation: CASSARGDGYTF.

Only a few counts were recorded for this clone. The J gene is TRBJ1-2, the V gene TRBV4-1; maybe TRBD1 (5 bases). The germline V gene has CDR1 MGHRA and CDR2 YSYEKL. CDR3 length equals 12 residues. The V and J ends lost 6 bases and 6 bases respectively, with 11 bases between them. CDR3 coding DNA: TGCGCCAGCAGACAGGACATGCATGGCTACACCTTC. Its protein product is CASRQDMHGYTF.

The V call is TRBV18, the J call TRBJ1-1; D possibly corresponds to TRBD1 (5 bases). Germline-derived CDR1 and CDR2 are KGHSH and LQKENI. This CDR3 is built from 14 residues. The V and J ends lost 4 bases and 5 bases respectively, with 14 bases between them. The CDR3 is CASSQQGISTEAFF. DNA of the CDR3: TGTGCCAGCTCACAGCAGGGTATCAGTACTGAAGCTTTCTTT. Based on the CDR3 plus reference TRBV18 and TRBJ1-1, the full variable domain is NAGVMQNPRHLVRRRGQEARLRCSPMKGHSHVYWYRQLPEEGLKFMVYLQKENIIDESGMPKERFSAEFPKEGPSILRIQQVVRGDSAAYFCASSQQGISTEAFFGQGTRLTVV.

The chain is built from TRBV30 and TRBJ2-2; 7 bases map to TRBD2. This CDR3 comprises 15 residues. The V gene end was trimmed by 3 bases and the J gene end by 2 bases; junction bases not matched to a gene: 6. Germline CDR1 is GTSNPN and CDR2 is SVGIG (reference sequence). CDR3: CAWRQLALNTGELFF. The DNA of the CDR3 is TGTGCCTGGAGACAACTAGCGCTTAACACCGGGGAGCTGTTTTTT.

This clone was recorded a few times. This chain links TRBV6-5 with TRBJ2-1, with TRBD1 matching 7 bases. The CDR3 covers 13 residues. The ends lost 5 bases at V and 8 bases at J; junction bases unmatched: 6. Germline CDR1 reads MNHEY; CDR2 reads SVGAGI. The chain's CDR3 is CASSTRQGHEQFF. For the CDR3, the DNA is TGTGCCAGCAGTACAAGACAGGGTCATGAGCAGTTCTTC.

This chain uses TRBV30 with TRBJ1-3; 8 nucleotides align to TRBD1. Looked up from germline, CDR1 is GTSNPN and CDR2 is SVGIG (reference sequence). This CDR3 has 13 amino acids. V lost 6 bases and J lost 2; bases outside the gene matches: 3. The DNA for the CDR3 is TGTGCCTGTTCCAGGGGGCCTGGAAACACCATATATTTT. This encodes CACSRGPGNTIYF.

The rearrangement joins TRBV7-6 to TRBJ2-1; D gene unclear. CDR1 is SGHVS, CDR2 FNYEAQ, per germline. The V end was cut by 5 bases, the J end by 4 bases, with 12 bases between. This CDR3 region has 14 residues. The chain's CDR3 is CASSPYQQYNEQFF. The CDR3 nucleotides read TGTGCCAGCAGCCCCTATCAGCAATACAATGAGCAGTTCTTC.

The table lists this clone with a few counts. The rearrangement uses TRBV2 and TRBJ2-3, with D possibly TRBD2 on 6 matching bases. The CDR3 sequence is 13 residues long. Germline V lookup: CDR1 SNHLY, CDR2 FYNNEI. The germline V and J ends were trimmed by 5 bases and 0 bases, with 6 bases remaining between them. In DNA form, the CDR3 reads TGTGCCAGCAGTAGCGGGAGCACAGATACGCAGTATTTT. Amino acids: CASSSGSTDTQYF. Using reference TRBV2 and TRBJ2-3 for the parts outside the CDR3, the full variable domain is EPEVTQTPSHQVTQMGQEVILRCVPISNHLYFYWYRQILGQKVEFLVSFYNNEISEKSEIFDDQFSVERPDGSNFTLKIRSTKLEDSAMYFCASSSGSTDTQYFGPGTRLTVL.

The chain employs TRBV18 and TRBJ2-3, with a possible D match to TRBD2 (5 bases). CDR1 is KGHSH, CDR2 LQKENI, per germline. Trimming stripped 3 bases from V and 0 bases from J, with 16 bases between. This CDR3 contains 17 residues. The CDR3 is CASSPDLGVRSTDTQYF. The CDR3 DNA follows: TGTGCCAGCTCACCGGACCTCGGGGTTAGGAGCACAGATACGCAGTATTTT.

This clone turned up a few times. This chain links TRBV7-9 with TRBJ1-2; D not resolved. V lost 10 bases, J lost 4 bases, and 1 base lay in between. The CDR3 is 8 amino acids. Germline V gives CDR1 SEHNR, CDR2 FQNEAQ (reference sequence). The CDR3: CAIYGYTF. CDR3 nucleotides: TGTGCCATCTATGGCTACACCTTC.

The chain combines TRBV5-1 with TRBJ2-4; 9 nucleotides align to TRBD1. V lost 4 bases and J lost 5; bases outside the gene matches: 10. The CDR3 spans 16 residues. In germline, CDR1 is SGHRS, CDR2 YFSETQ. For the CDR3, the DNA is TGCGCCAGCAGCCTAACAGGGGGCTGGGGGGAAAACATTCAGTACTTC. This sequence encodes CASSLTGGWGENIQYF. Drawing the rest from reference TRBV5-1 and TRBJ2-4, the complete variable domain is KAGVTQTPRYLIKTRGQQVTLSCSPISGHRSVSWYQQTPGQGLQFLFEYFSETQRNKGNFPGRFSGRQFSNSRSEMNVSTLELGDSALYLCASSLTGGWGENIQYFGAGTRLSVL.

The chain joins TRBV13 to TRBJ2-5; tentatively, D is TRBD1 (8 bases). The CDR3 totals 19 residues. Trimming took off 5 bases at V and 0 bases at J, with 25 bases between the two ends. CDR1 is PRHDT, CDR2 FYEKMQ, per germline (reference sequence). The CDR3 DNA is TGTGCCAGCAGCCTAATTCCTGGACAGGGACTAAGCGACCAAGAGACCCAGTACTTC. Protein sequence: CASSLIPGQGLSDQETQYF.

V usage is TRBV5-1 and J usage is TRBJ1-1, with 9 bases that match TRBD1. Germline assignment: CDR1 SGHRS and CDR2 YFSETQ. Losses at the gene ends were 0 bases for V and 3 bases for J; bases not matched to a gene: 3. The CDR3 runs to 15 residues. In DNA form, the CDR3 reads TGCGCCAGCAGCTTGGAGACAGGGGGGTACACTGAAGCTTTCTTT. Translated, it gives CASSLETGGYTEAFF.

V and J are TRBV7-2 and TRBJ2-1, with a weak D call TRBD2 (6 bases). Germline CDR1 is SGHTA and CDR2 is FQGNSA. The CDR3 spans 15 residues. V lost 1 base to trimming and J lost 4 bases, with 11 bases between them. The CDR3 here is CASSLGVAAYNEQFF. CDR3 nucleotide sequence: TGTGCCAGCAGCTTAGGTGTAGCGGCTTACAATGAGCAGTTCTTC. The full variable domain, its missing parts supplied by reference TRBV7-2 and TRBJ2-1, is GAGVSQSPSNKVTEKGKDVELRCDPISGHTALYWYRQSLGQGLEFLIYFQGNSAPDKSGLPSDRFSAERTGGSVSTLTIQRTQQEDSAVYLCASSLGVAAYNEQFFGPGTRLTVL.

The chain recombines TRBV30 with TRBJ1-1; D possibly corresponds to TRBD1 (5 bases). The CDR3 is 13 residues long. Per the germline V gene, CDR1 is GTSNPN and CDR2 is SVGIG (reference sequence). V was clipped by 6 bases and J by 11 bases, with 22 bases between them. The CDR3 region is CACSPGLQEAAFF. The DNA of the CDR3 is TGTGCCTGCTCTCCGGGACTTCAAGAAGCTGCTTTCTTT.

The chain couples TRBV6-5 to TRBJ1-2; D gene uncertain. The CDR3 totals 12 residues. With 6 bases removed from V and 9 bases from J, the gap between germline ends came to 14 bases. Germline V gene sequence: CDR1 MNHEY, CDR2 SVGAGI. The CDR3 DNA follows: TGTGCCAGCAGGGACTCACATAACAGCTACACCTTC. This gives the protein CASRDSHNSYTF.

This clone has just a few counts. The V and J genes are TRBV4-3 and TRBJ2-7; TRBD2 matches 10 bases. The CDR3 has 19 amino acids. V was clipped by 0 bases and J by 0 bases; unmatched bases: 11. Germline V gene lookup returns CDR1 LGHNA and CDR2 YSLEER. The DNA for the CDR3 is TGCGCCAGCAGCCAAGATCACAGTAGCGGGGGGCTAAGCTCCTACGAGCAGTACTTC. Translated: CASSQDHSSGGLSSYEQYF.

J is TRBJ2-5 and V is TRBV2, with 8 bases lining up with TRBD1. V was clipped by 5 bases and J by 5 bases; unmatched bases: 10. The CDR3 loop spans 15 amino acids. CDR1 and CDR2 (germline): SNHLY, FYNNEI. For the CDR3, the DNA is TGTGCCAGCAGTAGTCCGGACAGGGCCCGGGAGACCCAGTACTTC. Its protein product is CASSSPDRARETQYF.

This clone was seen only a few times. The chain is built from TRBV18 and TRBJ2-7; TRBD2 might be the D (6 bases). The CDR3 length is 16 residues. The V and J ends lost 3 bases and 2 bases respectively, with 17 bases between them. Looked up from germline, CDR1 is KGHSH and CDR2 is LQKENI. CDR3 in amino acids: CASSPTQVREAYEQYF. DNA for the CDR3: TGTGCCAGCTCACCGACCCAAGTGCGGGAAGCCTACGAGCAGTACTTC.

This clone was recorded a few times. The V gene is TRBV5-6, the J gene TRBJ1-5; D gene uncertain. Trimming removed 4 bases at V and 6 bases at J, with 17 bases between. Germline V gene sequence: CDR1 SGHDT, CDR2 YYEEEE. CDR3 length: 15 residues. For the CDR3, the DNA is TGTGCCAGCAGCCCGACTCGGGGAGGAGGTCAGCCCCAGCATTTT. It codes for CASSPTRGGGQPQHF. The entire variable domain, with the rest obtained from reference TRBV5-6 and TRBJ1-5, is as follows: DAGVTQSPTHLIKTRGQQVTLRCSPKSGHDTVSWYQQALGQGPQFIFQYYEEEERQRGNFPDRFSGHQFPNYSSELNVNALLLGDSALYLCASSPTRGGGQPQHFGDGTRLSIL.